These T cell receptor beta chains were read from a single sample in a study of OX40 agonist ivuxolimab in advanced cancers. Using immunoSEQ multiplex PCR, the repertoire was profiled, and TCRdb retains in-frame clones only, with some absent. The sample has more than 8,500 clones, 66% seen once. Sequences were derived from CD4+ or CD8+ T cells sorted from blood, sampled in a trial of the OX40 agonist ivuxolimab. The source is an adult with an advanced solid tumor such as melanoma, head and neck, liver or kidney cancer. Both conserved end residues are part of each CDR3. The D gene is left open where the match is weak. Where a row states a size, it is once, few, many or the class of an expanded clone; other rows omit it.

cdr3_length,clone_size,d_call,v_call,j_call,cdr3_aa,cdr3_nt
11,-,-,TRBV6-6,TRBJ2-5,CASSLGETQYF,TGTGCCAGCAGTTTAGGAGAGACCCAGTACTTC
14,-,-,TRBV7-9,TRBJ2-7,CASSSGRRLYEQYF,TGTGCCAGCAGCTCCGGTCGCCGGCTCTACGAGCAGTACTTC
16,-,TRBD1,TRBV13,TRBJ2-7,CASSLEGQGDPYEQYF,TGTGCCAGCAGCTTAGAGGGCCAGGGGGACCCCTACGAGCAGTACTTC
15,-,-,TRBV9,TRBJ2-3,CASSVEFRVTDTQYF,TGTGCCAGCAGCGTAGAATTCAGGGTAACAGATACGCAGTATTTT
15,-,-,TRBV10-3,TRBJ2-2,CATAPFRGGTGELFF,TGTGCCACCGCACCTTTCAGGGGTGGGACCGGGGAGCTGTTTTTT
19,medium-sized,-,TRBV13,TRBJ2-2,CASSLKVMVEGQTAGELFF,TGTGCCAGCAGCTTAAAGGTGATGGTGGAAGGTCAAACAGCCGGGGAGCTGTTTTTT
15,few,-,TRBV5-4,TRBJ2-1,CASSSEGGGPFEQFF,TGTGCCAGCAGCTCAGAGGGGGGAGGGCCGTTTGAGCAGTTCTTC
14,-,TRBD2,TRBV6-4,TRBJ2-2,CASSELADTGELFF,TGTGCCAGCAGTGAACTAGCGGACACCGGGGAGCTGTTTTTT
15,-,-,TRBV25-1,TRBJ2-7,CASSPGVGVSYEQYF,TGTGCCAGCAGTCCCGGGGTAGGGGTTTCCTACGAGCAGTACTTC
13,-,-,TRBV6-5,TRBJ1-2,CASSYGAADGYTF,TGTGCCAGCAGTTACGGGGCAGCCGATGGCTACACCTTC
14,-,-,TRBV11-2,TRBJ2-1,CASSLGGILREQFF,TGTGCCAGCAGCTTAGGGGGGATTCTCCGGGAGCAGTTCTTC
12,-,-,TRBV21-1,TRBJ2-5,CAKWGGSETQYF,TGTGCCAAATGGGGGGGCTCGGAGACCCAGTACTTC
13,-,-,TRBV27,TRBJ1-5,CASSPFSNQPQHF,TGTGCCAGCAGTCCTTTTAGCAATCAGCCCCAGCATTTT
14,-,-,TRBV10-3,TRBJ2-7,CAISDPDSWNEQYF,TGTGCCATCAGTGACCCGGACAGTTGGAACGAGCAGTACTTC
19,-,TRBD1,TRBV19,TRBJ1-1,CASGGEDSMVGQLNTEAFF,TGTGCCAGTGGTGGTGAGGATTCTATGGTGGGACAGTTGAACACTGAAGCTTTCTTT
15,-,-,TRBV6-6,TRBJ2-7,CASSYSLGGSYEQYF,TGTGCCAGCAGTTACTCCTTGGGTGGCTCCTACGAGCAGTACTTC
16,-,TRBD1,TRBV19,TRBJ1-1,CASTEAGQGANTEAFF,TGTGCCAGTACCGAAGCGGGACAGGGCGCGAACACTGAAGCTTTCTTT
11,-,-,TRBV20-1,TRBJ2-1,CSPSPYNEQFF,TGCAGCCCGAGCCCCTACAATGAGCAGTTCTTC
12,few,-,TRBV6-6,TRBJ2-7,CAILGTSAEQYF,TGTGCCATACTAGGGACATCGGCCGAGCAGTACTTC
14,-,TRBD2,TRBV7-8,TRBJ2-1,CACQASGRANEQFF,TGTGCCTGCCAGGCTAGCGGGAGGGCGAATGAGCAGTTCTTC
13,many,-,TRBV19,TRBJ1-5,CASDDSYDQPQHF,TGTGCCAGTGACGACAGTTACGATCAGCCCCAGCATTTT
16,-,-,TRBV21-1,TRBJ2-1,CASSGRVRSSYNEQFF,TGTGCCAGCAGCGGAAGAGTGCGGAGCTCCTACAATGAGCAGTTCTTC
15,few,-,TRBV19,TRBJ1-5,CASSILPGGDQPQHF,TGTGCCAGTAGTATTTTACCGGGGGGCGATCAGCCCCAGCATTTT
13,few,-,TRBV6-4,TRBJ1-1,CASSDSDNTEAFF,TGTGCCAGCAGTGACTCGGACAACACTGAAGCTTTCTTT
15,once,TRBD1,TRBV9,TRBJ2-5,CASSASGTGGETQYF,TGTGCCAGCAGCGCCTCCGGGACAGGGGGAGAGACCCAGTACTTC
16,-,-,TRBV19,TRBJ2-3,CASSPGGWGITDTQYF,TGTGCCAGTAGCCCTGGTGGATGGGGGATCACAGATACGCAGTATTTT
17,-,TRBD2,TRBV4-1,TRBJ2-7,CASSQESAGLAAYEQYF,TGCGCCAGCAGCCAAGAGTCAGCGGGACTAGCGGCCTACGAGCAGTACTTC
13,-,TRBD2,TRBV28,TRBJ2-7,CASASGGQVEQYF,TGTGCCAGCGCTTCGGGGGGGCAGGTCGAGCAGTACTTC
14,-,TRBD1,TRBV11-1,TRBJ1-1,CASSSSTGITEAFF,TGTGCCAGCAGCTCCTCGACAGGGATCACTGAAGCTTTCTTT
15,-,-,TRBV27,TRBJ1-5,CASSFQGVSNQPQHF,TGTGCCAGCAGTTTTCAAGGGGTCAGCAATCAGCCCCAGCATTTT
12,few,-,TRBV2,TRBJ2-7,CASGLSSYEQYF,TGTGCCAGCGGGTTGAGCTCCTACGAGCAGTACTTC
14,-,-,TRBV27,TRBJ2-3,CASSLGGPIDTQYF,TGTGCCAGCAGTTTAGGAGGGCCGATAGATACGCAGTATTTT
15,-,TRBD2,TRBV15,TRBJ2-7,CATSREPGLGYEQYF,TGTGCCACCAGCAGAGAGCCGGGACTAGGCTACGAGCAGTACTTC
14,few,-,TRBV28,TRBJ1-5,CASSPVFSNQPQHF,TGTGCCAGCAGTCCCGTATTTAGCAATCAGCCCCAGCATTTT
14,few,TRBD1,TRBV7-8,TRBJ1-4,CASSPWTGDEKLFF,TGTGCCAGCAGCCCCTGGACAGGGGATGAAAAACTGTTTTTT
14,-,-,TRBV7-3,TRBJ1-2,CASGPMGQGYGYTF,TGTGCCAGCGGTCCGATGGGGCAAGGCTATGGCTACACCTTC
11,-,-,TRBV2,TRBJ1-4,CATMTGPFFIF,TGTGCCACCATGACAGGTCCATTCTTTATTTTT
16,-,TRBD1,TRBV2,TRBJ1-3,CASSEGGQLSGNTIYF,TGTGCCAGCAGTGAAGGGGGACAGCTCTCTGGAAACACCATATATTTT
15,-,-,TRBV5-1,TRBJ2-3,CASSLYRVCTDTQYF,TGCGCCAGCAGCCTTTACAGGGTCTGCACAGATACGCAGTATTTT
15,-,-,TRBV19,TRBJ1-4,CASSPREGAAEKLFF,TGTGCCAGTAGCCCCCGCGAAGGGGCGGCTGAAAAACTGTTTTTT
15,-,TRBD1,TRBV14,TRBJ2-7,CASSRDRGGPYEQYF,TGTGCCAGCAGTCGAGACAGGGGGGGACCCTACGAGCAGTACTTC
19,-,TRBD2,TRBV6-1,TRBJ2-5,CASSVPGLAGRDVRETQYF,TGTGCCAGCAGTGTTCCGGGACTAGCGGGAAGGGATGTTCGGGAGACCCAGTACTTC
13,-,-,TRBV30,TRBJ1-1,CAWSVVMNTEAFF,TGTGCCTGGAGTGTAGTGATGAACACTGAAGCTTTCTTT
15,-,TRBD1,TRBV11-3,TRBJ1-2,CASSPTRPGGYGYTF,TGTGCCAGCAGCCCCACGCGACCAGGGGGCTATGGCTACACCTTC
17,once,-,TRBV1,TRBJ2-6,CTSSVECAQSRANVLTF,TGCACCAGCAGTGTGGAGTGTGCACAAAGTCGGGCCAACGTCCTGACTTTC
15,-,TRBD1,TRBV7-9,TRBJ1-4,CASSEGTAGNEKLFF,TGTGCCAGCAGCGAGGGGACAGCCGGGAATGAAAAACTGTTTTTT
14,-,-,TRBV7-9,TRBJ1-1,CASSPWAGNTEAFF,TGTGCCAGCAGCCCATGGGCCGGAAACACTGAAGCTTTCTTT
15,-,TRBD2,TRBV6-4,TRBJ2-3,CASSVLAGGTDTQYF,TGTGCCAGCAGTGTACTAGCGGGAGGGACAGATACGCAGTATTTT
17,-,-,TRBV21-1,TRBJ1-2,CASSIYPDRPLVYGYTF,TGTGCCAGCAGCATCTACCCGGACAGGCCCCTCGTCTATGGCTACACCTTC
14,-,TRBD1,TRBV14,TRBJ1-3,CASSRTGGWNTIYF,TGTGCCAGCAGCCGGACAGGGGGCTGGAACACCATATATTTT